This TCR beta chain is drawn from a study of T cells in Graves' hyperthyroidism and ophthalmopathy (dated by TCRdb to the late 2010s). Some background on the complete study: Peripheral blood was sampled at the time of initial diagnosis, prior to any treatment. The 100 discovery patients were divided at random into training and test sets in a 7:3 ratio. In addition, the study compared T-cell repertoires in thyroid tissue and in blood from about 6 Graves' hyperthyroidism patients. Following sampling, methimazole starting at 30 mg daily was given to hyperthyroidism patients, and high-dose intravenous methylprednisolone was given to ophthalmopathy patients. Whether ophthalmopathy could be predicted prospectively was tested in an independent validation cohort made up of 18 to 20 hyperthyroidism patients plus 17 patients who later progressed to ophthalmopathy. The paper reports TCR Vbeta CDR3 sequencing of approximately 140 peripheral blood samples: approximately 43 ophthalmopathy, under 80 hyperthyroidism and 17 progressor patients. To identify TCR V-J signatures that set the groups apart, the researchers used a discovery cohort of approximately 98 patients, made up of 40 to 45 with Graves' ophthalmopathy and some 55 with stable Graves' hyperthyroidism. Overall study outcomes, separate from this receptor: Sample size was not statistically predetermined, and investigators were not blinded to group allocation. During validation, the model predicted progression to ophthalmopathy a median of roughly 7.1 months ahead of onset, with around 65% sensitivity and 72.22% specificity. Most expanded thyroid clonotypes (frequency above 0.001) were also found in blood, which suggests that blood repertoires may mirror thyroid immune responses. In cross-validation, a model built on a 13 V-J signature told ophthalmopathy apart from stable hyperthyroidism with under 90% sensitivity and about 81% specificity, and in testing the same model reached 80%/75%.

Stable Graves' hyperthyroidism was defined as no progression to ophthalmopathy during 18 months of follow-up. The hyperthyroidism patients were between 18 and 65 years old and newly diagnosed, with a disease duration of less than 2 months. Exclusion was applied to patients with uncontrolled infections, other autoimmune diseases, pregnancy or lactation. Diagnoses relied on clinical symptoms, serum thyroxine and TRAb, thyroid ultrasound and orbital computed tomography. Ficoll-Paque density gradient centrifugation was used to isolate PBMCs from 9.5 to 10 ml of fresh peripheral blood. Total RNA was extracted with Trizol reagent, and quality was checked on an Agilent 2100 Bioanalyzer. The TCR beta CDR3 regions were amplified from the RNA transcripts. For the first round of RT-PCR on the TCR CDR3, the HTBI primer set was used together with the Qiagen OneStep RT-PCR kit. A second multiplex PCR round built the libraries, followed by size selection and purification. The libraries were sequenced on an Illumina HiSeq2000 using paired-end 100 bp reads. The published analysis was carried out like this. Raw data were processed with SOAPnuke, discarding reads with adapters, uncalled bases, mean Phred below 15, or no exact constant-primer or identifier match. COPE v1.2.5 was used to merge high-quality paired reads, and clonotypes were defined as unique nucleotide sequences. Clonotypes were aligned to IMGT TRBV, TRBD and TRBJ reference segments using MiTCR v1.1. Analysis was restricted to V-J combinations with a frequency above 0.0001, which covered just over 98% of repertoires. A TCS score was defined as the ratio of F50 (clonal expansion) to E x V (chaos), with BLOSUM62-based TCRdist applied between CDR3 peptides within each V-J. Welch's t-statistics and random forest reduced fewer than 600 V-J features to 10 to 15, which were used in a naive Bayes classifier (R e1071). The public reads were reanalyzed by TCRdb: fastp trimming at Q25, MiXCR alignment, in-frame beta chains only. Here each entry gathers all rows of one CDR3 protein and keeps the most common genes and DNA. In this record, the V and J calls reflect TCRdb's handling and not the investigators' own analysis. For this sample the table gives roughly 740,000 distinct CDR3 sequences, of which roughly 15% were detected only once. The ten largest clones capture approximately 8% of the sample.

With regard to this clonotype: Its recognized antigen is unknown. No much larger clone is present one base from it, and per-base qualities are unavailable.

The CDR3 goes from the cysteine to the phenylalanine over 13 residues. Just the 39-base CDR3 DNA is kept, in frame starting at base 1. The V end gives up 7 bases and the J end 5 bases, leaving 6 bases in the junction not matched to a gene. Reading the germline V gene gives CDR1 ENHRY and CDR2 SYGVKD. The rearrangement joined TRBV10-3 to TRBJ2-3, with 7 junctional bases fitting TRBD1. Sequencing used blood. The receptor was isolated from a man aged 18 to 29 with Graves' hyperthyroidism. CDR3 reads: CAITQGVGDTQYF. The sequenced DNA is TGTGCCATCACCCAGGGGGTGGGAGATACGCAGTATTTT.